The sequence of this T cell receptor beta chain was determined in a study of OX40 agonist ivuxolimab in advanced cancers. Study-level information: Dosing consisted of intravenous ivuxolimab at 0.01 to 10 mg/kg every 2 weeks. Study-level points and caveats: Clones of CD4+ and CD8+ blood T cells grew by week 6 at doses of 0.1 to 3.0 mg/kg.

TCRdb's table, derived via immunoSEQ multiplex PCR, lists solely in-frame clones and lacks some. The sample holds 25,000 to 30,000 clones, around four fifths seen once. A remark on this clone: The antigen is undetermined.

V lost 4 bases, J lost 0 bases, and 17 bases lay in between. The germline V gene has CDR1 SQVTM and CDR2 ANQGSEA. The CDR3 is 16 residues long. The chain carries TRBV29-1 and TRBJ2-3; D may match TRBD1 or TRBD2 (5 bases each). This clonotype was obtained from an adult with an advanced solid tumor such as melanoma, head and neck, liver or kidney cancer. Sample: CD4+ or CD8+ T cells sorted from blood, taken in a trial of the OX40 agonist ivuxolimab. CDR3 protein: CSVVGTHLSSTDTQYF. In DNA form, the CDR3 reads TGCAGCGTTGTCGGGACCCACCTCTCTAGCACAGATACGCAGTATTTT.